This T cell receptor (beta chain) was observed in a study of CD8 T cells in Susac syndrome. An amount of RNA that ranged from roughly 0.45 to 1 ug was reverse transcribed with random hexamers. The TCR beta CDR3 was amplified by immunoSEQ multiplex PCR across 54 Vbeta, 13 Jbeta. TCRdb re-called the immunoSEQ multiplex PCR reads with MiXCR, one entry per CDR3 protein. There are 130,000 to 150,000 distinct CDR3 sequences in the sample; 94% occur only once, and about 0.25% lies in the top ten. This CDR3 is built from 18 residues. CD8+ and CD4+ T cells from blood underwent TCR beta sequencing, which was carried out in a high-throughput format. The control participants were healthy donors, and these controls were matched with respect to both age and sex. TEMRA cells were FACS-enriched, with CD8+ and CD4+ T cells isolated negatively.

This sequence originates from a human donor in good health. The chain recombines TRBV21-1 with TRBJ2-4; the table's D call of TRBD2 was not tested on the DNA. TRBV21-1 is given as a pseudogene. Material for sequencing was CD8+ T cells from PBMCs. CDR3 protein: CASSKGPTSGTAKNIQYF. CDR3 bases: TGTGCCAGCAGCAAAGGGCCCACTAGCGGGACAGCCAAAAACATTCAGTACTTC.